What follows is one T cell receptor beta chain and its context. The sample comes from a study of PD-1 blockade in classical Hodgkin lymphoma. Following autologous stem cell transplantation, relapse occurred in every patient, and exposure to brentuximab vedotin varied. Each best response was a complete response, a partial response or progressive disease. The protocol was immunoSEQ multiplex PCR, while the TCRdb copy is restricted to in-frame clones and leaves out a portion. This table holds fewer than 25,000 clones, roughly 80% found once. V shed 5 bases and J 6 bases; nucleotides not matched to a gene: 16. The CDR3 is 17 amino acids. Germline assignment: CDR1 SEHNR and CDR2 FQNEAQ (reference sequence).

Sequencing used peripheral blood mononuclear cells (PBMCs), obtained before the second cycle of nivolumab. The chain recombines TRBV7-9 with TRBJ2-1; 7 nucleotides agree with TRBD1. The source is a human donor with classical Hodgkin lymphoma. The CDR3 bases are TGTGCCAGCAGCCCCCCTTACCGACAGGGACCGAGCAATGAGCAGTTCTTC. It codes for CASSPPYRQGPSNEQFF.